Listed below are T cell receptor beta chains from one sample, sequenced in a study of human T cells and chemical hapten exposure. TCRdb reanalysed the RACE reads using MiXCR and keeps one entry per CDR3 protein. This table has about 260,000 distinct CDR3 sequences, around 9.3% appearing once. The material sequenced was whole blood, taken in connection with sensitization to the hapten diphenylcyclopropenone (DPC). These receptors were taken from a woman aged 40 to 49 with alopecia areata. Some clones in this sample may be carry-over from other donors' samples. Both conserved end residues are trimmed from each CDR3. Each record gives: V gene, J gene, CDR3 protein.

TRBV11-2	TRBJ2-2	ASSSTGGATRELF
TRBV29-1	TRBJ2-5	SVEGQVERKAQY
TRBV7-2	TRBJ2-7	ASSFSRSSYEQY
TRBV7-3	TRBJ2-1	GSSSRANNEQF
TRBV12-3/TRBV12-4	TRBJ1-5	ASRSRGSNQPQH
TRBV7-3	TRBJ2-3	ASSHREKDTQY
TRBV4-2	TRBJ2-7	ASSSGLAGTGTYEQY
TRBV4-2	TRBJ2-7	ASSQGDRGIDEQY
TRBV6-6	TRBJ1-3	ASASGNTIY
TRBV29-1	TRBJ1-2	SVEKLYGYT
TRBV20-1	TRBJ2-5	SASRGGETQY
TRBV29-1	TRBJ2-6	SVRGTGGSGANVLT
TRBV10-3	TRBJ2-7	AISESGTSMGTYEQY
TRBV7-2	TRBJ2-1	ASSADGRNEQF
TRBV20-1	TRBJ1-3	SARIRGSGNTIY
TRBV20-1	TRBJ1-5	SARRRNQPQH
TRBV7-9	TRBJ2-7	ASSHNRESYEQY
TRBV28	TRBJ2-5	ASSFGGSPQETQY
TRBV9	TRBJ1-5	ATNGPTNQPQH
TRBV6-1	TRBJ2-6	ASTPSGGGANVLT
TRBV9	TRBJ1-2	ASSVATLNYGYT
TRBV4-1	TRBJ1-1	ASSRPDRENTEAF
TRBV2	TRBJ1-4	ASSEATGSYEKLF
TRBV20-1	TRBJ2-7	SARGGQVVQY
TRBV5-1	TRBJ1-4	ASREGASTNEKLF
TRBV29-1	TRBJ2-2	SVLAGGPGELF
TRBV20-1	TRBJ2-6	SATGLNRGQANVLT
TRBV7-2	TRBJ2-2	ASSSLRVPDFSGELF
TRBV6-2/TRBV6-3	TRBJ2-1	ASSGTSGSWEQF
TRBV7-2	TRBJ2-5	ASSPTGLARETQY
TRBV7-7	TRBJ1-1	ASSLSQDTEAF
TRBV18	TRBJ1-1	ASSPPPGMNTEAF
TRBV9	TRBJ1-2	ASSVGRDRVNYGYT
TRBV20-1	TRBJ1-1	SAGLEWHTAGVVTEAF
TRBV6-6	TRBJ1-1	ASSYSPRGAPEAF
TRBV7-3	TRBJ2-3	ASGGQGTDTQY
TRBV20-1	TRBJ2-7	SAPTGGSSYEQY
TRBV27	TRBJ2-3	ASSPWADTDTQY
TRBV12-3/TRBV12-4	TRBJ1-1	ASSLAVSNTEAF
TRBV10-3	TRBJ2-3	AISESSGRSTDTQY
TRBV29-1	TRBJ2-5	SVRTSLKETQY
TRBV4-1	TRBJ2-3	ASSQVETDTQY
TRBV3-1	TRBJ2-1	ASSQGRARNEQF
TRBV6-2/TRBV6-3	TRBJ2-4	ASSPDRTGINIQY
TRBV29-1	TRBJ1-2	SVEGQGHYGYT
TRBV3-1	TRBJ2-1	ASSQDLAGYNEQF
TRBV4-2	TRBJ2-7	ASSQAQRDNAYEQY
TRBV6-1	TRBJ2-4	ASTPPVVQSKNIQY
TRBV10-2	TRBJ1-2	ASSGDRVNYGYT
TRBV20-1	TRBJ2-7	SATRESPYEQY
TRBV4-3	TRBJ2-1	ASSQEGGGEQF
TRBV20-1	TRBJ2-3	SAREILGGITDTQY
TRBV3-1	TRBJ2-7	ASSSPSGRYEQY
TRBV5-1	TRBJ1-6	ASSLGLNSPLH
TRBV2	TRBJ2-3	ACAADRGADTQY
TRBV24-1	TRBJ2-3	ATRTSEPDTQY
TRBV9	TRBJ1-3	ASGRTPGNTIY
TRBV5-1	TRBJ2-7	ASSGIGGYEQY
TRBV5-1	TRBJ2-3	ASSLISGRTRTDTQY